The rows below give T cell receptor beta chains drawn from one sample of a study of T-cell reconstitution after alpha-beta-depleted transplantation in children. TCRdb reprocessed the PCR reads via MiXCR and lists one record per CDR3 protein. The table lists 420,000 or so distinct CDR3 sequences, roughly 11% of them singletons. The starting material was PBMCs from the stem cell graft donor, obtained from the stem cell graft. All receptors derive from a human donor who donated a stem cell graft to a child with acute myeloid leukemia. Both conserved end residues are trimmed from each CDR3.

>TRBV12-3/TRBV12-4|TRBJ1-5|10
ASSFADQPQH
>TRBV7-2|TRBJ1-5|13
ASSLSSGTTQPQH
>TRBV5-1|TRBJ2-4|16
ASSANPGGGVDKNIQY
>TRBV11-3|TRBJ2-1|14
ASSLEGYRTYNEQF
>TRBV29-1|TRBJ2-1|12
SVITESSYNEQF
>TRBV29-1|TRBJ2-2|8
SVDYEELF
>TRBV6-5|TRBJ1-2|13
ASSYLRTKIDGYT
>TRBV20-1|TRBJ2-2|13
SARQSGRDTGELF
>TRBV5-1|TRBJ2-1|13
ASSLGSGMPNEQF
>TRBV6-5|TRBJ2-5|10
ASSHRGETQY
>TRBV30|TRBJ1-1|13
AWSVRGAGNTEAF
>TRBV7-8|TRBJ2-2|15
ASSLAGTAANTGELF
>TRBV10-3|TRBJ2-1|11
AISQQGAHEQF
>TRBV6-2/TRBV6-3|TRBJ1-1|9
ASGWGLKAF
>TRBV7-3|TRBJ1-2|14
ASSPKGGWSVDGYT
>TRBV5-1|TRBJ1-1|12
ASRRGGENTEAF
>TRBV7-2|TRBJ2-1|14
ASSLVGTGGNNEQF
>TRBV19|TRBJ1-2|13
ASRRGPTSNYGYT
>TRBV30|TRBJ1-1|11
AWSVRGPLEAF
>TRBV6-2/TRBV6-3|TRBJ2-1|13
ASSLTGGANNEQF
>TRBV5-1|TRBJ1-1|14
ASSLGTGVGITEAF
>TRBV6-2/TRBV6-3|TRBJ2-5|12
ASSRLAGVSTQY
>TRBV6-1|TRBJ2-3|13
ASSEGTGRTDTQY
>TRBV5-6|TRBJ2-5|11
ASSLFASETQY
>TRBV18|TRBJ2-3|13
ASSPSRDSTDTQY
>TRBV6-4|TRBJ2-3|16
ASSDSPSGLAGSDTQY
>TRBV7-9|TRBJ1-2|11
ASSLAGNYGYT
>TRBV5-1|TRBJ2-3|14
ASSSGLAAFTDTQY
>TRBV7-6|TRBJ2-1|12
ASNGGRAYNEQF
>TRBV20-1|TRBJ2-1|14
CARDVGLGPYNEQF
>TRBV7-2|TRBJ2-4|10
ARLLQGDIQY
>TRBV29-1|TRBJ2-7|9
SVESVYEQY
>TRBV3-1|TRBJ2-7|12
ASSLLSSHYEQY
>TRBV12-3/TRBV12-4|TRBJ2-1|16
ASCASVGQGASDNEQF
>TRBV11-2|TRBJ2-1|11
ASSLDRATGQF
>TRBV5-6|TRBJ1-6|14
ASSATGVTYNSPLH
>TRBV5-1|TRBJ1-1|13
ASSLEGQGNTEAF
>TRBV20-1|TRBJ2-1|12
SAETSGGLTEQF
>TRBV10-3|TRBJ2-1|13
AISPTGTDYNEQF
>TRBV11-3|TRBJ2-1|13
ASSPRQGMGNEQF
>TRBV10-2|TRBJ2-6|15
ASSGLAGGPGANVLT
>TRBV7-9|TRBJ1-1|12
ASSLASDSPEAF
>TRBV15|TRBJ2-5|12
ATLAGGPGETQY
>TRBV6-2/TRBV6-3|TRBJ2-7|13
ASRKGASGTYEQY
>TRBV3-1|TRBJ1-5|11
ASSATGNEPQH
>TRBV11-2|TRBJ2-5|13
ASSSLSGAKETQY
>TRBV5-5|TRBJ2-1|13
ASSVGTGGYNEQF
>TRBV10-2|TRBJ2-2|14
ASSEWRGPGTGELF
>TRBV15|TRBJ2-1|11
ATSRDLLNEQF
>TRBV5-1|TRBJ2-1|14
ASSLLGQGARDEQF
>TRBV2|TRBJ2-2|12
ASIEGANTGELF
>TRBV15|TRBJ2-7|11
ATSFRDSYEQY
>TRBV7-9|TRBJ1-1|11
ASSLGGTTEAF
>TRBV5-1|TRBJ2-2|9
ASEGFGELF
>TRBV12-3/TRBV12-4|TRBJ2-5|12
ASSFSDEQETQY
>TRBV5-1|TRBJ1-3|12
ASSVGTEGNTIY
>TRBV20-1|TRBJ1-1|13
SAYPGDSPNTEAF
>TRBV29-1|TRBJ2-2|15
SVEMDLTGRQVRELF
>TRBV30|TRBJ2-1|10
AWSLQGNEQF
>TRBV20-1|TRBJ2-5|11
SVALGSQETQY